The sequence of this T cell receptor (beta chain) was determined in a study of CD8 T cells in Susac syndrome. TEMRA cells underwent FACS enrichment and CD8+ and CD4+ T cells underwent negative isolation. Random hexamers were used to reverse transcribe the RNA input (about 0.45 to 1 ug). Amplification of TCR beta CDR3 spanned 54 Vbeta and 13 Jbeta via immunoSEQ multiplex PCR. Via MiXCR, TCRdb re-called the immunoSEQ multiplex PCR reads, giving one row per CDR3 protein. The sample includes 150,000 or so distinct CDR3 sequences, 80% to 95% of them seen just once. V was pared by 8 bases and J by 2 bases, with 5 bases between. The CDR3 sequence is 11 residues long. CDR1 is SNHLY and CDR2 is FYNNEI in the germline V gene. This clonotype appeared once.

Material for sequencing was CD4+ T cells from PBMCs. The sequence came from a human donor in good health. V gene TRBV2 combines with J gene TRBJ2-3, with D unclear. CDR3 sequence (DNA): TGTGCCAGCGGTAACACAGATACGCAGTATTTT. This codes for CASGNTDTQYF.